Below are 27 T cell receptor beta chains sequenced from a single sample in a study of blood T cell repertoires in COVID-19. Produced via immunoSEQ multiplex PCR; TCRdb's table is partial and in-frame only. The table shows roughly 300,000 clones, with approximately 84% occurring only once. The sequenced sample consisted of PBMCs or T cells enriched from blood (not recorded which). The receptors were gathered from a woman in her thirties who had recovered from COVID-19.

This clone was counted at least ten times. The CDR3 protein is CATSPTGAKNIQYF. As DNA, the CDR3 is TGTGCCACCTCTCCGACGGGAGCCAAAAACATTCAGTACTTC. The chain joins TRBV27 to TRBJ2-4, with no clear D. The germline CDR1 and CDR2 sequences are MNHEY and SMNVEV (reference sequence). The CDR3 is 14 residues long. V was trimmed by 10 bases and J by 0 bases, leaving 13 bases between them.

This chain joins TRBV28 and TRBJ1-4, with D possibly being TRBD1 (5 bases). Germline assignment: CDR1 MDHEN and CDR2 SYDVKM. The length of the CDR3 is 14 residues. CDR3 nucleotide sequence: TGTGCTGTTTGGGGCTCTGGGGTGATTGAAAAACTGTTTTTT. It translates to CAVWGSGVIEKLFF.

This clone was seen a single time. V and J are TRBV6-4 and TRBJ2-3; D not certain. Germline V lookup: CDR1 MRHNA, CDR2 SNTAGT. The ends were cut back, 5 bases at V and 5 bases at J, with 8 bases in the middle. The CDR3 length is 12 residues. CDR3 in DNA: TGTGCCAGCAGTTTGAGAATAGATACGCAGTATTTT. Protein: CASSLRIDTQYF.

The V and J genes are TRBV18 and TRBJ2-7; D remains ambiguous. The ends were cut back, 3 bases at V and 3 bases at J, with 18 bases in the middle. CDR3 length: 16 residues. The germline CDR1 and CDR2 sequences are KGHSH and LQKENI. As DNA, the CDR3 is TGTGCCAGCTCACCTCGAAAGACACCCACGTACTACGAGCAGTACTTC. It yields the protein CASSPRKTPTYYEQYF.

The rearrangement links TRBV7-8 to TRBJ2-5; possible D gene TRBD1, 5 bases. Germline-derived CDR1 and CDR2 are SGHVS and FQNEAQ. The CDR3 totals 13 residues. V lost 4 bases and J lost 4, with 10 bases in between. CDR3 sequence reads: CASSSQVTETQYF. The CDR3 DNA reads as TGTGCCAGCAGCTCACAGGTCACAGAGACCCAGTACTTC.

This clone was counted a single time. The chain employs TRBV15 and TRBJ1-1, with 9 bases lining up with TRBD1. The junction had 2 bases not matched to a gene; V was cut back by 5 bases and J by 1 base. The CDR3 is made up of 14 amino acids. Germline V lookup: CDR1 LNHNV, CDR2 YYDKDF (reference sequence). This chain's CDR3 is CATSGGQGNTEAFF. For the CDR3, the DNA is TGTGCCACCAGCGGGGGACAGGGGAACACTGAAGCTTTCTTT.

The rearrangement links TRBV6-5 to TRBJ2-7, with TRBD2 matching 8 bases. V gave up 6 bases and J gave up 5 bases; unmatched junction bases: 12. From germline, CDR1 is MNHEY and CDR2 SVGAGI. The CDR3 is made up of 15 amino acids. The CDR3 DNA reads TGTGCCAGCAGCCCGGCGGGGGGAGAGCATCACGAGCAGTACTTC. Residues: CASSPAGGEHHEQYF.

V is TRBV29-1 and J is TRBJ2-7; unclear D gene. Trimming left V 6 bases short and J 2 bases short, with 20 bases between. The length of the CDR3 is 15 residues. CDR1 and CDR2 from the germline V gene are SQVTM and ANQGSEA. The CDR3 loop reads CSVSDHTLGTYEQYF. As DNA, the CDR3 is TGCAGCGTCTCAGATCACACCCTGGGCACCTACGAGCAGTACTTC.

The chain joins TRBV5-1 to TRBJ1-6; D is perhaps TRBD1 (6 bases). V lost 4 bases, J lost 4 bases, and 15 bases lay in between. Germline V CDR1 and CDR2: SGHRS, YFSETQ. CDR3 length: 16 residues. For the CDR3, the DNA is TGCGCCAGCAGCCTTGATGGACAGCCATATAATTCACCCCTCCACTTT. Its translation: CASSLDGQPYNSPLHF.

The CDR3 sequence: CAIRRTGGEAFF. In DNA form, the CDR3 reads TGTGCCATCAGACGGACAGGGGGGGAAGCTTTCTTT. This chain connects TRBV10-3 to TRBJ1-1; 10 positions agree with TRBD1. This CDR3 spans 12 amino acids. V lost 6 bases, J lost 8 bases, and 3 bases stayed unmatched. CDR1 ENHRY and CDR2 SYGVKD come from the germline V gene.

The chain uses TRBV28 and TRBJ1-5; D unresolved. CDR1 MDHEN and CDR2 SYDVKM come from the germline V gene. Trimming cost V 9 bases and J 2 bases, with 20 bases left between them. The CDR3 is made up of 16 amino acids. CDR3 in amino acids: CASDTPGMRGNQPQHF. The CDR3 DNA follows: TGTGCCAGTGATACTCCTGGGATGAGGGGCAATCAGCCCCAGCATTTT.

The rearrangement uses TRBV9 and TRBJ1-1, with 7 positions matching TRBD1. Germline V gives CDR1 SGDLS, CDR2 YYNGEE. There are 15 residues in the CDR3. V was pared by 0 bases and J by 6 bases, with 8 bases of the junction left unmatched. The CDR3 protein is CASSVEAGGSPEAFF. The DNA of the CDR3 is TGTGCCAGCAGCGTAGAGGCAGGGGGGAGCCCTGAAGCTTTCTTT.

V gene TRBV14 combines with J gene TRBJ2-5; the match to TRBD1 covers 7 bases. J was trimmed by 1 base and V by 2 bases; bases with no gene match: 7. Germline V CDR1 and CDR2: SGHDN, FVKESK. The CDR3 runs 16 residues. CDR3 coding DNA: TGTGCCAGCAGCCAACTCTGGACAGGAGCCCAAGAGACCCAGTACTTC. Translation: CASSQLWTGAQETQYF. The entire variable domain, with the rest obtained from reference TRBV14 and TRBJ2-5, is as follows: EAGVTQFPSHSVIEKGQTVTLRCDPISGHDNLYWYRRVMGKEIKFLLHFVKESKQDESGMPNNRFLAERTGGTYSTLKVQPAELEDSGVYFCASSQLWTGAQETQYFGPGTRLLVL.

This rearrangement joins TRBV19 to TRBJ1-2; possibly TRBD1 for D (5 bases). This CDR3 is built from 19 residues. Germline V gives CDR1 LNHDA, CDR2 SQIVND (reference sequence). Trimming removed 7 bases at V and 4 bases at J, with 31 bases between. In DNA, the CDR3 is TGTGCCAGTACCTGGATGGGGCCTGGACCGACCTCGACACCCTATGGCTACACCTTC. Its translation is CASTWMGPGPTSTPYGYTF.

The table lists this clone with a count of one. This chain uses TRBV19 with TRBJ1-5, with D uncertain. CDR1 and CDR2 (germline): LNHDA, SQIVND (reference sequence). There are 13 residues in the CDR3. Trimming removed 4 bases from V and 7 bases from J, with 11 bases in between. The CDR3 loop is CASSTGPQQPQHF. CDR3 coding DNA: TGTGCCAGTAGTACAGGTCCCCAACAGCCCCAGCATTTT.

This clone was seen only a few times. The chain employs TRBV16 and TRBJ1-1, with D possibly TRBD1 on 5 matching bases. Germline CDR1 KGHSY, CDR2 FQNENV. Between the trimmed V and J ends, which lost 4 bases and 7 bases, there was a span of 13 bases. CDR3 length equals 13 residues. CDR3 nucleotides: TGTGCCAGCAGCCGGATCAGGGCCAATGAAGCTTTCTTT. Translated: CASSRIRANEAFF.

The V gene is TRBV9, the J gene TRBJ2-3, with TRBD2 matching over 9 bases. Germline CDR1 reads SGDLS; CDR2 reads YYNGEE. Trimming took 4 bases from V and 5 from J; bases not matched to a gene: 11. The CDR3 totals 16 residues. CDR3 sequence: CASSYPGGGGRDTQYF. CDR3 bases: TGTGCCAGCAGCTACCCAGGCGGGGGGGGTAGAGATACGCAGTATTTT.

The chain joins TRBV5-5 to TRBJ1-1; a possible D gene is TRBD1 (6 bases). Germline CDR1 SGHKS, CDR2 YYEKEE (reference sequence). The length of the CDR3 is 19 residues. The V gene lost 2 bases and the J gene lost 1 base, with 24 bases spanning the gap. The CDR3, as DNA: TGTGCCAGCAGCTTCGGGGGGGCTCCGATCAAAGGTAGGAACACTGAAGCTTTCTTT. Residues: CASSFGGAPIKGRNTEAFF.

The gene calls are TRBV14 and TRBJ1-4; possible D gene TRBD1, 5 bases. The CDR3 has 15 residues. CDR1 is SGHDN, CDR2 FVKESK, per germline. V lost 0 bases, J lost 4 bases, and 9 bases lay in between. In nucleotides, the CDR3 is TGTGCCAGCAGCCAAGAGGGACTCCTTAATGAAAAACTGTTTTTT. Translating it yields CASSQEGLLNEKLFF.

The gene calls are TRBV27 and TRBJ2-7, with 7 nucleotides matching TRBD1. This CDR3 region has 15 residues. With V trimmed by 5 bases and J by 0 bases, 7 bases remained unmatched. CDR1 is MNHEY and CDR2 is SMNVEV in the germline V gene (reference sequence). CDR3 sequence reads: CASSTGDRASYEQYF. For the CDR3, the DNA is TGTGCCAGCAGTACAGGGGACCGAGCCTCCTACGAGCAGTACTTC.

The gene calls are TRBV10-3 and TRBJ1-2, with D perhaps TRBD1 (6 bases). Looked up from germline, CDR1 is ENHRY and CDR2 is SYGVKD. Trimming removed 7 bases from V and 4 bases from J, with 13 bases in between. This CDR3 spans 13 amino acids. In nucleotides, the CDR3 is TGTGCCATCAATCCCAGGGGTGGCTATGGCTACACCTTC. It encodes CAINPRGGYGYTF.

V is TRBV11-3 and J is TRBJ1-1; TRBD1 matches 9 bases. The germline V gene has CDR1 SGHNT and CDR2 YENEEA. The CDR3 runs to 14 residues. V trimming: 4 bases; J trimming: 5 bases; junction bases outside the gene matches: 5. In DNA, the CDR3 is TGTGCCAGCAGCTCGGGACAGGGAGAAACTGAAGCTTTCTTT. This translates into CASSSGQGETEAFF.

This chain uses TRBV5-8 with TRBJ1-2, with 7 bases aligning to TRBD1. Germline-derived CDR1 and CDR2 are SGHTS and YDEGEE. The CDR3 covers 13 residues. With 8 bases clipped from V and 1 base from J, the junction kept 5 bases outside the gene matches. CDR3 sequence: CARADRINYGYTF. In DNA form, the CDR3 reads TGTGCCAGAGCGGACAGGATTAACTATGGCTACACCTTC.

This clone has only one observation. The chain joins TRBV7-7 to TRBJ2-5, with 11 positions matching TRBD1. CDR1 and CDR2 from the germline V gene are SSHAT and FNYEAQ (reference sequence). V lost 1 base and J lost 4; bases outside the gene matches: 5. The CDR3 consists of 16 residues. The CDR3 sequence is CASSLGGQGARETQYF. The CDR3 DNA is TGTGCCAGCAGCTTAGGAGGACAGGGGGCGCGAGAGACCCAGTACTTC.

This sequence joins TRBV4-1 and TRBJ1-2; tentatively, D is TRBD1 (6 bases). Germline V gives CDR1 MGHRA, CDR2 YSYEKL. Trimming took off 0 bases at V and 6 bases at J, with 17 bases between the two ends. The CDR3 loop spans 16 amino acids. CDR3 nucleotides: TGCGCCAGCAGCCAAGATGTCGGACAGCTTGGCCATGGCTACACCTTC. It is translated as CASSQDVGQLGHGYTF.

This chain connects TRBV19 to TRBJ1-5, with D perhaps matching TRBD1 (6 bases). V lost 3 bases and J lost 5, with 11 bases in between. The CDR3 totals 14 residues. Germline V CDR1 and CDR2: LNHDA, SQIVND (reference sequence). CDR3 DNA sequence: TGTGCCAGTAGTATGAGGGGGAAGTATCAGCCCCAGCATTTT. Its protein is CASSMRGKYQPQHF.

As DNA, the CDR3 is TGTGCCAGCAGCTCTAGACGTCTGAATCAGCCCCAGCATTTT. Translation gives CASSSRRLNQPQHF. The chain carries TRBV7-8 and TRBJ1-5; D gene ambiguous. This CDR3 has 14 residues. V was trimmed by 4 bases and J by 4 bases, leaving 11 bases between them. CDR1 is SGHVS and CDR2 is FQNEAQ in the germline V gene.